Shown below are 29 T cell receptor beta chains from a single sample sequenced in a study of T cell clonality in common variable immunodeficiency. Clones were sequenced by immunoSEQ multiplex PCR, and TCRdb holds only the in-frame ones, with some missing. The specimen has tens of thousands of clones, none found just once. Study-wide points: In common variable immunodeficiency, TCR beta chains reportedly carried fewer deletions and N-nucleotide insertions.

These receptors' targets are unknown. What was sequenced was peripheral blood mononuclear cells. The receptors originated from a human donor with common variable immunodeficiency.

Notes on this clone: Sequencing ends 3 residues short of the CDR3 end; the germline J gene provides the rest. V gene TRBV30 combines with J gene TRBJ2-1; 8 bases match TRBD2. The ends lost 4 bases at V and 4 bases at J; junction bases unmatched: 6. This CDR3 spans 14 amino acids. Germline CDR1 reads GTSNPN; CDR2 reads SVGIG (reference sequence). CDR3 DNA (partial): TGTGCCTGGATGCTACTAGCGGAATACAATGAG. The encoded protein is CAWMLLAEYNE. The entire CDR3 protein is CAWMLLAEYNEQFF.

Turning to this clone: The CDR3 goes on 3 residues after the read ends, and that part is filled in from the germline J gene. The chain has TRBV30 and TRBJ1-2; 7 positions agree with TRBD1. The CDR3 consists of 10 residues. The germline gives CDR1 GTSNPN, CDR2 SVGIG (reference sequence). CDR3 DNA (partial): TGTGCCCACGGGACAGCCGGC. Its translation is CAHGTAG. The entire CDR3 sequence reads CAHGTAGYTF.

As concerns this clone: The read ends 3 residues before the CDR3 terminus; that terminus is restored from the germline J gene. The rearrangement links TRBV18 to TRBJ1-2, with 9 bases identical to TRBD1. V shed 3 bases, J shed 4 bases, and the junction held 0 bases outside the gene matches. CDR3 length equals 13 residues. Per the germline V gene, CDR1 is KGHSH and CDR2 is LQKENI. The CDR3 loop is CASSPDRGYGYTF. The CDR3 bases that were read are TGTGCCAGCTCACCGGACAGGGGCTATGGC.

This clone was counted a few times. The CDR3 here is CASSEWIAFESSYNEQFF. CDR3 bases read: TGTGCCAGCAGTGAATGGATAGCGTTTGAGAGCTCCTACAATGAG. The chain is built from TRBV2 and TRBJ2-1; a weak D match, TRBD2 (5 bases). The read gets to within 3 residues of the CDR3 end, and the germline J gene fills in the rest. CDR3 length equals 18 residues. Trimming took off 2 bases at V and 0 bases at J, with 17 bases between the two ends. CDR1 and CDR2 from the germline V gene are SNHLY and FYNNEI.

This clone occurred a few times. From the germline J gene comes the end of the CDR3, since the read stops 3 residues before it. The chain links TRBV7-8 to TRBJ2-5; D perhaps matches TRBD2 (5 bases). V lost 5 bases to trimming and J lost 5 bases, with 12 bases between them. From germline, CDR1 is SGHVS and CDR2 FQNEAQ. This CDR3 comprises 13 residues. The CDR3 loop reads CASSPGPGETQYF. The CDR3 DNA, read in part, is TGTGCCAGCAGCCCCGGGCCGGGGGAGACC. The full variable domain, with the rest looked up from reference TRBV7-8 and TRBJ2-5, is GAGVSQSPRYKVAKRGQDVALRCDPISGHVSLFWYQQALGQGPEFLTYFQNEAQLDKSGLPSDRFFAERPEGSVSTLKIQRTQQEDSAVYLCASSPGPGETQYFGPGTRLLVL.

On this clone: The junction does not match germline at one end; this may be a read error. The sequenced part of the CDR3 DNA is TGTTCCAGCCGAGGCGGTTTGGGCACTGAA. As protein: CSSRGGLGTE. The entire CDR3 reads CSSRGGLGTEAFF. V usage is TRBV7-9 and J usage is TRBJ1-1; D is unresolved. The read ends 3 residues shy of where the CDR3 ends; the end is completed using the germline J gene. CDR3 length equals 13 residues. Germline V gives CDR1 SEHNR, CDR2 FQNEAQ (reference sequence).

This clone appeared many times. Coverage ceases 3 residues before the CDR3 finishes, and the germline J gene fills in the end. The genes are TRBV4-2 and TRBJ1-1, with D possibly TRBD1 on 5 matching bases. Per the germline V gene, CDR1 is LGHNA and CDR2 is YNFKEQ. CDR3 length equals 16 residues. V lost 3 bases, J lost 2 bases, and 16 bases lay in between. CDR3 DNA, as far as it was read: TGTGCCAGCAGCCAGAGGGGTGAGGGTCCTAACACTGAA. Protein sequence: CASSQRGEGPNTE. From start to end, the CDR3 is CASSQRGEGPNTEAFF.

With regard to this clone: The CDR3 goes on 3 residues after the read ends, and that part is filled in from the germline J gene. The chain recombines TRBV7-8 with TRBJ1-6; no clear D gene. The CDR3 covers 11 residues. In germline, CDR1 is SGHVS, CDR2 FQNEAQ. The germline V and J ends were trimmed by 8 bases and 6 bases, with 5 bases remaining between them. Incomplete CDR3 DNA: TGTGCCAGCGGCCGTAATTCACCC. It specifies CASGRNSP. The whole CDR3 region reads CASGRNSPLHF.

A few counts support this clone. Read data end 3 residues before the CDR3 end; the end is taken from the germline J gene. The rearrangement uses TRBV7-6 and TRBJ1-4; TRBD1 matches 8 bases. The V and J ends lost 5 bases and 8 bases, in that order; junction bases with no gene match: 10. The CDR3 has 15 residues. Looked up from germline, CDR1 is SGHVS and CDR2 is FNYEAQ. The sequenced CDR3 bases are TGTGCCAGCAGCATACGGACAGGGATAGGCGAAAAA. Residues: CASSIRTGIGEK. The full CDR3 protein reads CASSIRTGIGEKLFF.

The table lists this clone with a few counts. The CDR3 sequence: CASSILGGENQPQHF. The CDR3 bases that were read are TGCGCCAGCAGCATTCTCGGCGGGGAGAATCAGCCC. This chain links TRBV5-1 with TRBJ1-5; D is undetermined. From the germline J gene comes the end of the CDR3, since the read stops 3 residues before it. This CDR3 is 15 amino acids long. CDR1 SGHRS and CDR2 YFSETQ come from the germline V gene. The V end was cut by 4 bases, the J end by 4 bases, with 15 bases between.

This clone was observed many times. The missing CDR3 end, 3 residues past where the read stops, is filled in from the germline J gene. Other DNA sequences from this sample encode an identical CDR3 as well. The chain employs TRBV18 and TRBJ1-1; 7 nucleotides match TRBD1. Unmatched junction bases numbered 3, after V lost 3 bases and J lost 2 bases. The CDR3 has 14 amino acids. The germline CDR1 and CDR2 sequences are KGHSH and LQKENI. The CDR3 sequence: CASSPGQRNTEAFF. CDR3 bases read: TGTGCCAGCTCACCGGGACAGCGAAACACTGAA. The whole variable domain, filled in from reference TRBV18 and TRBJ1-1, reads NAGVMQNPRHLVRRRGQEARLRCSPMKGHSHVYWYRQLPEEGLKFMVYLQKENIIDESGMPKERFSAEFPKEGPSILRIQQVVRGDSAAYFCASSPGQRNTEAFFGQGTRLTVV.

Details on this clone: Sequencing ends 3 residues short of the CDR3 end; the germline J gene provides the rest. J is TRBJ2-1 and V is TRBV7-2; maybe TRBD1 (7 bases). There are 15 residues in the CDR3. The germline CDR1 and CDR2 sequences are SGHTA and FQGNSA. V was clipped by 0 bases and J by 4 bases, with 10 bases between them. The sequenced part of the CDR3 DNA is TGTGCCAGCAGCTTAGCCGGGGGACAGTACAATGAG. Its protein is CASSLAGGQYNE. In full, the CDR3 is CASSLAGGQYNEQFF.

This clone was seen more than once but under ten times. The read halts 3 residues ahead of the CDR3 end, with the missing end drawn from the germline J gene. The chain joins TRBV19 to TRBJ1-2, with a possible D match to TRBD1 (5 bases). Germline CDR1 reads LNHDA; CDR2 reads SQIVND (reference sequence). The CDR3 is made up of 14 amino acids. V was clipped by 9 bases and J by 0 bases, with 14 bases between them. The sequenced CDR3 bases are TGTGCCAGCAGACAGAAGTTAACTAACTATGGC. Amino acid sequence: CASRQKLTNYG. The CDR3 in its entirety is CASRQKLTNYGYTF.

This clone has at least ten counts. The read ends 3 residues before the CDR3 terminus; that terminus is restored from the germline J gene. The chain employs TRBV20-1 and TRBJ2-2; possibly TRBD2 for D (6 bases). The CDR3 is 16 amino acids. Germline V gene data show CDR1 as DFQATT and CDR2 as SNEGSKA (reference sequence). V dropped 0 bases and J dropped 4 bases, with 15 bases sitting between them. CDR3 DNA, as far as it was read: TGCAGTGCTAGAGATGTGGCGGGGACGGCCACCGGGGAG. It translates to CSARDVAGTATGE. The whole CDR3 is CSARDVAGTATGELFF.

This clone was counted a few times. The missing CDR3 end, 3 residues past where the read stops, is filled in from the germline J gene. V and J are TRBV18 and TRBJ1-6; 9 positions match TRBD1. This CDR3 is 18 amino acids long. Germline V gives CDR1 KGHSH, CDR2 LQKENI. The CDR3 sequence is CASSPPLARTGDARPLHF. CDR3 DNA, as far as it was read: TGTGCCAGCTCACCACCCCTGGCCCGGACAGGGGACGCTCGGCCC.

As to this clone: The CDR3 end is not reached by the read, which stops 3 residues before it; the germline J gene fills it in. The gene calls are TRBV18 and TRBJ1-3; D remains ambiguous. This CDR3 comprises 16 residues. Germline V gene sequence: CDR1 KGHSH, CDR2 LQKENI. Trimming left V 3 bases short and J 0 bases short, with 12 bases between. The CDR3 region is CASSPRGQDSGNTIYF. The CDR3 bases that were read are TGTGCCAGCTCACCCCGGGGTCAGGACTCTGGAAACACC.

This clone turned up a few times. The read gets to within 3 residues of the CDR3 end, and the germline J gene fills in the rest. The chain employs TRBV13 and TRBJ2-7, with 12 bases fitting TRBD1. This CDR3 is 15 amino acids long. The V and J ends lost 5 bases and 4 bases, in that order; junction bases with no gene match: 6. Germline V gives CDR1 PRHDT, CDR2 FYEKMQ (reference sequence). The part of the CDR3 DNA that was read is TGTGCCAGCAGCAATGGGGACAGGGGGCAATACGAG. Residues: CASSNGDRGQYE. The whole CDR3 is CASSNGDRGQYEQYF.

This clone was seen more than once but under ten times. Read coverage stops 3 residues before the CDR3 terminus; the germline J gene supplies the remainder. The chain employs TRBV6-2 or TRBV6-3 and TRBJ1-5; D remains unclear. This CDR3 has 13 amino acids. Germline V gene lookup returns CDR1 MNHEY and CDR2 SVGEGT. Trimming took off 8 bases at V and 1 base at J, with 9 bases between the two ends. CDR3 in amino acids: CASGRESNQPQHF. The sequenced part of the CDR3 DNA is TGTGCCAGCGGCAGAGAGAGCAATCAGCCC.

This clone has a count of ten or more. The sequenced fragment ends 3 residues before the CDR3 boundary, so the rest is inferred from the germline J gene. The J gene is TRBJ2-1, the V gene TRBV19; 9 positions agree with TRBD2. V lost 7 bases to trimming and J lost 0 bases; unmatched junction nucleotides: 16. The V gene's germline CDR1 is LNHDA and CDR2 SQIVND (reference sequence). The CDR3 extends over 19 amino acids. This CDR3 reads CASKGGGLAGWSSYNEQFF. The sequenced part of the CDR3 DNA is TGTGCCAGTAAGGGTGGTGGGCTAGCGGGGTGGAGCTCCTACAATGAG.

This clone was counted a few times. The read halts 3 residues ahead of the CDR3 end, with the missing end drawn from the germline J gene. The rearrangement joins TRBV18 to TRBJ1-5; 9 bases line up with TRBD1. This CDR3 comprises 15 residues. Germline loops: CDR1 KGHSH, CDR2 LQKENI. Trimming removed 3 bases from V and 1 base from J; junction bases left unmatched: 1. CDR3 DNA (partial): TGTGCCAGCTCACCCGGGACAGGGAGCAATCAGCCC. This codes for CASSPGTGSNQP. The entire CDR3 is CASSPGTGSNQPQHF.

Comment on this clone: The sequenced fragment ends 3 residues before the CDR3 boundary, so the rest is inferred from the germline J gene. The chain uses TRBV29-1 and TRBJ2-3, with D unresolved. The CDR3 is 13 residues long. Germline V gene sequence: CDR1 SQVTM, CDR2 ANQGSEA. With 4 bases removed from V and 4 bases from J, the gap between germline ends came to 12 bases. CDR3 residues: CSVVKQSADTQYF. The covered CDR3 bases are TGCAGCGTTGTTAAACAGTCTGCAGATACG.

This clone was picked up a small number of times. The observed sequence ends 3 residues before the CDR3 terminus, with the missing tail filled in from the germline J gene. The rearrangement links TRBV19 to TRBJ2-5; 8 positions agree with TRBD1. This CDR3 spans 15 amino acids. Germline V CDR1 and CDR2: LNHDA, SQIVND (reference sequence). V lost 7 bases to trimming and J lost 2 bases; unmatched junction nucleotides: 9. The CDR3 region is CASTRGTGKQETQYF. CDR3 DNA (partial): TGTGCCAGTACCCGAGGGACAGGAAAACAAGAGACC.

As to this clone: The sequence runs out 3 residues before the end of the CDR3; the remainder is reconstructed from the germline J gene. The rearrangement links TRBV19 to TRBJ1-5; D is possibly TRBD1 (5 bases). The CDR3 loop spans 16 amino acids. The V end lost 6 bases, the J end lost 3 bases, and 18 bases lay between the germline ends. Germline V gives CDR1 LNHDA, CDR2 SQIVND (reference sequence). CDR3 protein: CASSRVRSGDNQPQHF. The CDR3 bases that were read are TGTGCCAGTAGCCGAGTGAGGTCGGGGGACAATCAGCCC. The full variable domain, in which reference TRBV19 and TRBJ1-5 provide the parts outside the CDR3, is DGGITQSPKYLFRKEGQNVTLSCEQNLNHDAMYWYRQDPGQGLRLIYYSQIVNDFQKGDIAEGYSVSREKKESFPLTVTSAQKNPTAFYLCASSRVRSGDNQPQHFGDGTRLSIL.

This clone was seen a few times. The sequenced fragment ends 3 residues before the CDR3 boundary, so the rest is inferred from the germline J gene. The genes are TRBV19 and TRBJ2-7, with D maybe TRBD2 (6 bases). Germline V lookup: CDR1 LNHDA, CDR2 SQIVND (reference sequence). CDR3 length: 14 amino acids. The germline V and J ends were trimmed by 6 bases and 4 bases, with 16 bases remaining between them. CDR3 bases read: TGTGCCAGTAGCCTTAGCCCGGGGGTTTACGAG. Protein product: CASSLSPGVYE. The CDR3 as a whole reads CASSLSPGVYEQYF.

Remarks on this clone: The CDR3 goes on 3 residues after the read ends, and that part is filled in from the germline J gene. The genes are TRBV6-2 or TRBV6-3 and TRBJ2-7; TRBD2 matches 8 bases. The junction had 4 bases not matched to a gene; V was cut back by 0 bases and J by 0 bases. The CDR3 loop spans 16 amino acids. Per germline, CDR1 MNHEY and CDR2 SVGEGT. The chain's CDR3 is CASSYSVTSGSYEQYF. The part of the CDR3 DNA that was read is TGTGCCAGCAGTTACTCAGTTACTAGCGGCTCCTACGAG.

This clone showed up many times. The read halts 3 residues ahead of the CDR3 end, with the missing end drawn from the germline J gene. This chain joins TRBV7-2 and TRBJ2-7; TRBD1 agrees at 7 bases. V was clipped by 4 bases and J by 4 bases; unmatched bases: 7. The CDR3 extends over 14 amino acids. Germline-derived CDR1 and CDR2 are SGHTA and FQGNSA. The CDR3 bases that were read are TGTGCCAGCAGCTCGAGAGGGGGCAGGTACGAG. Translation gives CASSSRGGRYE. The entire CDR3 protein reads CASSSRGGRYEQYF.

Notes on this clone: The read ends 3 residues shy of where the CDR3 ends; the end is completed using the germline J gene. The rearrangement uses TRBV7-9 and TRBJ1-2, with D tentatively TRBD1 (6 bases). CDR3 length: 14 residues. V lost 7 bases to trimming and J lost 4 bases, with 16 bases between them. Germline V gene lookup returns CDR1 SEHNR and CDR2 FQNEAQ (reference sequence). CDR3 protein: CASTDSDSGYGYTF. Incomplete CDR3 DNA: TGTGCCAGCACCGACTCGGACAGCGGCTATGGC. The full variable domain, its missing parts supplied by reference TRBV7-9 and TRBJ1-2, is DTGVSQNPRHKITKRGQNVTFRCDPISEHNRLYWYRQTLGQGPEFLTYFQNEAQLEKSRLLSDRFSAERPKGSFSTLEIQRTEQGDSAMYLCASTDSDSGYGYTFGSGTRLTVV.

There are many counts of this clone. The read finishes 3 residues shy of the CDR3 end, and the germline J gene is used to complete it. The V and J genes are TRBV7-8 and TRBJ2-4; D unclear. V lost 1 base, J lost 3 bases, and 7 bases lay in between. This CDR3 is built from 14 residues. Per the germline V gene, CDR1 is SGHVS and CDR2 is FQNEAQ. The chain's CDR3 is CASSLGYNKNIQYF. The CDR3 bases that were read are TGTGCCAGCAGCTTAGGGTACAACAAAAACATT.

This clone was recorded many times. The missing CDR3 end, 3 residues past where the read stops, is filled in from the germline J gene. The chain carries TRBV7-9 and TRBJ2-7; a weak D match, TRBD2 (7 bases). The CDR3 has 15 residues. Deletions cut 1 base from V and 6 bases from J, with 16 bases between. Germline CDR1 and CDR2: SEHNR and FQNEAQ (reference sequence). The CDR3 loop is CASSLVWGGAAEQYF. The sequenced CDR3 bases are TGTGCCAGCAGCTTAGTTTGGGGGGGGGCCGCCGAG.